This T cell receptor (beta chain) was recovered during a study of technical replicates of blood from several donors. Germline assignment: CDR1 LNHDA and CDR2 SQIVND (reference sequence). Between the trimmed V and J ends, which lost 4 bases and 9 bases, there was a span of 13 bases. The CDR3 runs 14 residues. The assay was immunoSEQ multiplex PCR, and TCRdb's table has in-frame clones only and misses some. The sample holds some 56,000 clones, 80% to 95% seen once. Material for sequencing was PBMCs. This chain joins TRBV19 and TRBJ1-6, with D hard to call. The TCR sequence derives from a human donor in good health. Some clones in this sample may be carry-over from other donors' samples. DNA for the CDR3: TGTGCCAGTAGTACGGGCGGGATGGCTTCACCCCTCCACTTT. Its protein is CASSTGGMASPLHF.